These 3 T cell receptor beta chains were all obtained from the same sample, sequenced in a study of T cell changes during pregnancy in multiple sclerosis. Produced via immunoSEQ multiplex PCR; TCRdb's table is partial and in-frame only. In the table there are about 68,000 clones, more than 80% of which are singletons. The input for sequencing was peripheral blood, taken in the second trimester of pregnancy. These receptors all come from a female donor with multiple sclerosis, enrolled in a pregnancy study.

The CDR3: CASREPSSKPQHF. CDR3 nucleotides: TGTGCCAGCCGGGAACCGTCATCAAAGCCCCAGCATTTT. The V call is TRBV6-1, the J call TRBJ1-5, with unresolved D. Germline V gives CDR1 MNHNS, CDR2 SASEGT. The V end was cut by 8 bases, the J end by 8 bases, with 16 bases between. The CDR3 is 13 residues long.

The J gene is TRBJ2-7, the V gene TRBV4-2; a weak D match, TRBD1 (6 bases). The V gene's germline CDR1 is LGHNA and CDR2 YNFKEQ. CDR3 length: 15 residues. V was cut by 4 bases and J by 3 bases, with 16 bases left in between. The CDR3 sequence is CASSLGQPQGYEQYF. The CDR3 nucleotides are TGTGCCAGCAGCCTCGGACAGCCACAGGGCTACGAGCAGTACTTC.

The V gene is TRBV18, the J gene TRBJ1-5; the match to TRBD1 covers 7 bases. This CDR3 contains 17 residues. Germline V gene data show CDR1 as KGHSH and CDR2 as LQKENI. After removal of 4 bases from V and 3 bases from J, the junction contained 12 bases not matched to a gene. The CDR3 sequence: CASSLRRGPEYNQPQHF. Written as DNA, the CDR3 is TGTGCCAGCTCACTACGAAGGGGGCCTGAATACAATCAGCCCCAGCATTTT.